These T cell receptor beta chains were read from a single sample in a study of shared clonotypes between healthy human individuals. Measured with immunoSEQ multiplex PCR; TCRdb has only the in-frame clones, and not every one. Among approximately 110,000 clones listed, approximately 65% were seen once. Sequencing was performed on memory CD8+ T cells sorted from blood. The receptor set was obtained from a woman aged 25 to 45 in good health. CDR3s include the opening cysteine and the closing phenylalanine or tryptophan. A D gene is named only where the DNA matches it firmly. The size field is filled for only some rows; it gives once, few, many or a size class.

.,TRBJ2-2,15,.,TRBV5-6,TGTGCCAGCAGCTTGATCGGGACGAACACCGGGGAGCTGTTTTTT,CASSLIGTNTGELFF
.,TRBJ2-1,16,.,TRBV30,TGTGCCTGGAGTAAGGGCCCCTCGAGCTCCTACAATGAGCAGTTCTTC,CAWSKGPSSSYNEQFF
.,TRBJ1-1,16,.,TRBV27,TGTGCCAGCAGTTGGACGGCAAGGGTCATGAACACTGAAGCTTTCTTT,CASSWTARVMNTEAFF
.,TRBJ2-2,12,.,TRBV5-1,TGCGCCAGCAGATACAGAGACGGGGAGCTGTTTTTT,CASRYRDGELFF
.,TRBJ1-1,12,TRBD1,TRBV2,TGTGCCAGCAGTGGAGAGGGGGCCGAAGCTTTCTTT,CASSGEGAEAFF
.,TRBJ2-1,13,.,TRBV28,TGTGCCAGCAGACCCCTGGGAGACAATGAGCAGTTCTTC,CASRPLGDNEQFF
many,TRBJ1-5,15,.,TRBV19,TGTGCCAGTACCCTCTGGGGGGGTAGCAATCAGCCCCAGCATTTT,CASTLWGGSNQPQHF
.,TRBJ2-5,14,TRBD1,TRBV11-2,TGTGCCAGCAGCTCGGGACAGGGGTACGAGACCCAGTACTTC,CASSSGQGYETQYF
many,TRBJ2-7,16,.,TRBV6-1,TGTGCCAGCAGTGAAGCGGGCGGGGACAGCTCCTACGAGCAGTACTTC,CASSEAGGDSSYEQYF
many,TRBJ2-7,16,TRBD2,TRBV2,TGTGCCAGCAGGCCAGGGACTAGCGGGAGTACACACGAGCAGTACTTC,CASRPGTSGSTHEQYF
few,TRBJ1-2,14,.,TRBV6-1,TGTGCCAGCAGTGAACAGGTACTCAACTATGGCTACACCTTC,CASSEQVLNYGYTF
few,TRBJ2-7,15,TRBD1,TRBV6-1,TGTGCCAGCAGTGAAGGGACAGGGTTCTCCTACGAGCAGTACTTC,CASSEGTGFSYEQYF
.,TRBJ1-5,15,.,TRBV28,TGTGCCAGCAGGTCCCGATGGTATAGCAATCAGCCCCAGCATTTT,CASRSRWYSNQPQHF
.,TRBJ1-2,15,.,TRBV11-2,TGTGCCAGCAGCGACCCGGGACGAACTAACTATGGCTACACCTTC,CASSDPGRTNYGYTF
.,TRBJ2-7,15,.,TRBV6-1,TGTGCCAGCAAGGGAACTTTCCACCATCCCTACGAGCAGTACTTC,CASKGTFHHPYEQYF
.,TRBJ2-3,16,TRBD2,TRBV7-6,TGTGCCAGCAGCTTTGTGCGGGAGAGGAGGACAGATACGCAGTATTTT,CASSFVRERRTDTQYF
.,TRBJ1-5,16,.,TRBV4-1,TGCGCCAGCAGCCAAGTTGCAGGGATCCGCCATCAGCCCCAGCATTTT,CASSQVAGIRHQPQHF
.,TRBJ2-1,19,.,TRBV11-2,TGTGCCAGCAGCCTTCATTGGGAATCCCCCGGAGTCCGGGGTGGCGAGCAGTTCTTC,CASSLHWESPGVRGGEQFF
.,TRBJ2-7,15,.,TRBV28,TGTGCCAGCAGTAAGTACCAGGGGTGCTGCTACGAGCAGTACTTC,CASSKYQGCCYEQYF
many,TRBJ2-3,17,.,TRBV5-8,TGTGCCAGCAGCTCCAGACGCGGGACTTCGCGCACAGATACGCAGTATTTT,CASSSRRGTSRTDTQYF
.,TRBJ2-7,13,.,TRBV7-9,TGTGCCAGCTCTGGGACTCCCTTCTACGAGCAGTACTTC,CASSGTPFYEQYF
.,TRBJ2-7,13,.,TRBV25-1,TGTGCCAGCAGTGAAGGTGACCCCTACGAGCAGTACTTC,CASSEGDPYEQYF
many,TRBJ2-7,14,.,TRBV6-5,TGTGCCAGCAGCCCCACCGGACCTTGGGGCGAGCAGTACTTC,CASSPTGPWGEQYF
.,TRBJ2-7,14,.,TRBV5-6,TGTGCCAGCCAATTACGAGCAGGGGAAGGCGAGCAGTACTTC,CASQLRAGEGEQYF
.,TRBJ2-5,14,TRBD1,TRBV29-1,TGCAGCGTTGTAGCGTGGACAGGGGGAAATGAGCAGTACTTC,CSVVAWTGGNEQYF
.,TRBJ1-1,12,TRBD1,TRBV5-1,TGCGCCAGCAGCCGAGTTGGGACAGGGGCTTTCTTT,CASSRVGTGAFF
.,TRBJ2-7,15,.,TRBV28,TGTGCCAGCAGTTTGTATGTCTACCTAACCTACGAGCAGTACTTC,CASSLYVYLTYEQYF
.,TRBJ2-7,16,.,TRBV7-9,TGTGCCAGCAGCTCCCTCCCCTCGCGAGTCACCTACGAGCAGTACTTC,CASSSLPSRVTYEQYF
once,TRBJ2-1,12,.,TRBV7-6,TGTGCCAGCAGCCTTTCTGACAATGAGCAGTTCTTC,CASSLSDNEQFF
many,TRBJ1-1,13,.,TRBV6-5,TGTGCCAGCAGTTACGACAGAAACACTGAAGCTTTCTTT,CASSYDRNTEAFF
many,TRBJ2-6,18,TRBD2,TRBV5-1,TGCGCCAGCAGCTGGCTGCCGGGAGGGCCAGTTGGGGCCAACGTCCTGACTTTC,CASSWLPGGPVGANVLTF
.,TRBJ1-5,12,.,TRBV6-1,TGTGCCAGCAGGCCGGAGGATCAGCCCCAGCATTTT,CASRPEDQPQHF
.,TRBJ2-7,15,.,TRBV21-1,TGTGCCAGCAGCAATAGGGCTTCAAGCTCCTACGAGCAGTACTTC,CASSNRASSSYEQYF
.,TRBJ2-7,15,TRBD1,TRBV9,TGTGCCAGCAGCGCTCGAGGGGGCTACCCCTACGAGCAGTACTTC,CASSARGGYPYEQYF
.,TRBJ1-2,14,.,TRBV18,TGTGCCAGCTCACCAGATTGGGGTAGCTATGGCTACACCTTC,CASSPDWGSYGYTF